The entry below gives a single T cell receptor (beta chain) sequence along with its context. Its antigen is still unknown. Per-base quality was not reported, and no clone a single base away is much larger than it. This sample is drawn from a study of spatial heterogeneity in lung cancer (dated by TCRdb to 2018 to 2020). For the study in its entirety: The donors were some 76 patients from the lung TRACERx cohort who had early-stage, untreated non-small cell lung cancer. In non-small cell lung cancer, the study quantitatively compared TCR alpha and beta repertoires across several tumor regions, matched nontumor lung, and blood. The study linked features of the TCR repertoire to counts of nonsynonymous mutations, which were determined by whole-exome sequencing of tumor tissue. Beta-chain transcripts were consistently detected in greater numbers than alpha-chain transcripts, which likely reflected higher beta-chain transcript abundance. At surgery, some 220 tumor regions, around 67 matched nontumor lung samples and 56 PBMC samples were TCR-sequenced for both alpha and beta chains. Follow-up PBMC samples were sequenced whenever available, with the median time to follow-up being two to three years after resection. In the raw uncorrected reads, each unique combination of TCR and UMI appeared on average more than ten times.

Library prep was done by 5' RACE. Instrument used: NextSeq 500. In the TCR library protocol, a unique molecular identifier was attached to each TCR cDNA molecule so that PCR and sequencing errors could be corrected. Turning to the authors' computational methods: TCR identification, UMI-based error correction and CDR3 extraction were performed with Decombinator tools. TCRs above a frequency of 2 per 1,000, corresponding to the top 1% of the tumor frequency distribution, were defined as expanded. Rényi diversity was computed with the R vegan package after subsampling each repertoire 100 times to 5,000 TCRs. CDR3 similarity networks were constructed using string-kernel similarity of amino acid triplets, with links drawn between CDR3s whose pairwise similarity was above 0.82. TCRdb trimmed public reads at Q25 via fastp, called clones via MiXCR and kept in-frame beta chains. Each CDR3 protein appears once, grouped with its most common genes and DNA. These V and J calls are TCRdb output, not the study's own analysis. This sample is represented by fewer than 55,000 distinct CDR3 sequences; around 7.7% of them were singletons. The ten largest clones add up to 35% of the sample.

The sample's time point label is to be understood as: blood at routine non-recurrence follow-up after resection. For TCR sequencing, whole RNA was extracted from tumor and nontumor lung tissue, or from cryopreserved PBMC samples, and no cell sorting was done. Only patients with enough RNA available from two or more tumor regions were chosen for TCR sequencing. CDR1 and CDR2 are read off the germline V gene (reference sequence) as DFQATT and SNEGSKA. V and J are trimmed by 7 bases and 5 bases, and the gene matches miss 7 bases of the junction. Taken from cysteine to phenylalanine, the CDR3 has 13 residues. Just CDR3 DNA is preserved here, 39 bases in frame from base 1. General findings and caveats noted by the study authors: Comparisons of baseline and follow-up blood repertoires included only around 14 patients. Additional single-cell paired TCR alpha and beta sequencing was considered necessary to confirm, at a functional level, the hypothesis that regional TCRs recognize regional mutations. Ubiquitous expanded tumor TCRs showed up in blood more often at tumor resection than at routine follow-up.

Recombination joined TRBV20-1 with TRBJ2-1; 8 bases in the middle match TRBD1. This receptor was obtained from a female donor with early-stage non-small cell lung cancer. Here the sequenced sample was PBMCs, taken at follow-up. The CDR3 reads CSVRTGTDNEQFF. In nucleotides, the sequence is TGCAGTGTTCGGACAGGGACGGACAATGAGCAGTTCTTC.